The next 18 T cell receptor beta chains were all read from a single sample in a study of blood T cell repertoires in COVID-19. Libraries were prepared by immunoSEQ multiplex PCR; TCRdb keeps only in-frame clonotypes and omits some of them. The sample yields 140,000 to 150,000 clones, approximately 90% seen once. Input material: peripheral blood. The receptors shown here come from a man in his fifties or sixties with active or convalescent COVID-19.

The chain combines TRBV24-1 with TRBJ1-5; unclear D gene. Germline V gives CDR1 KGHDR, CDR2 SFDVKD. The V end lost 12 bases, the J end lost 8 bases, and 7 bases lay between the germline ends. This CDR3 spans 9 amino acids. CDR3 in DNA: TGTGCCGCCGGGGAGCCCCAGCATTTT. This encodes CAAGEPQHF.

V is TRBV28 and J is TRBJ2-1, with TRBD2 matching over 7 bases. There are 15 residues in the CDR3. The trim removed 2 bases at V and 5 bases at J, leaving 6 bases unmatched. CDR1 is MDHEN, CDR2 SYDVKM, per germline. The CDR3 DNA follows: TGTGCCAGCAGTTTACCCGGGACTAACAACAATGAGCAGTTCTTC. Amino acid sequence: CASSLPGTNNNEQFF.

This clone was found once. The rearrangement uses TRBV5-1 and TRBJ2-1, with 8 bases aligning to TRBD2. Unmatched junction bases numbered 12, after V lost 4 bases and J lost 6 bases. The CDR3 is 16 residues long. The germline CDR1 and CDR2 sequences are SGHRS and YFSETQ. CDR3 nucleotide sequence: TGCGCCAGCAGCGAAATAGCGGGGTCCGCGACCAATGAGCAGTTCTTC. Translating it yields CASSEIAGSATNEQFF.

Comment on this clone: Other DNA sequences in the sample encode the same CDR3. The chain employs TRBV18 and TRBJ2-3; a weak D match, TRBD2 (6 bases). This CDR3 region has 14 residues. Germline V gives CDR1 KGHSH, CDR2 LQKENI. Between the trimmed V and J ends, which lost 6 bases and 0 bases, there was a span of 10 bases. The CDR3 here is CASSPGLSTDTQYF. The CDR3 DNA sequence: TGTGCCAGCTCCCCGGGACTTAGCACAGATACGCAGTATTTT.

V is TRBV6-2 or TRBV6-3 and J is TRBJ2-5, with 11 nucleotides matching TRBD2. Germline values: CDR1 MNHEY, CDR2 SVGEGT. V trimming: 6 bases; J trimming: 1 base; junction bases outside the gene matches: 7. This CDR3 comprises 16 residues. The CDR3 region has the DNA TGTGCCAGCAGCCTGACTAGCGGGGTGATCCAAGAGACCCAGTACTTC. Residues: CASSLTSGVIQETQYF.

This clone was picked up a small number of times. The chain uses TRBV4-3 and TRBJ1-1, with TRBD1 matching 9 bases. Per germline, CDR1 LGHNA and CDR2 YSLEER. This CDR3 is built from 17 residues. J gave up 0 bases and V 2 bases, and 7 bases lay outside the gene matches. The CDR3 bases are TGCGCCAGCAGCCAATTCTCCGGGACAGGGATGAACACTGAAGCTTTCTTT. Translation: CASSQFSGTGMNTEAFF.

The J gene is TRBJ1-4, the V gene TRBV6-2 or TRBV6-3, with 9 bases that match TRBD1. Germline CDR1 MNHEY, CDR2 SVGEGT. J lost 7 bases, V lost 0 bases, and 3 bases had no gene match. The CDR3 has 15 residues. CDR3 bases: TGTGCCAGCAGTTACTCGGGACAGGGACGTGAAAAACTGTTTTTT. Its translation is CASSYSGQGREKLFF.

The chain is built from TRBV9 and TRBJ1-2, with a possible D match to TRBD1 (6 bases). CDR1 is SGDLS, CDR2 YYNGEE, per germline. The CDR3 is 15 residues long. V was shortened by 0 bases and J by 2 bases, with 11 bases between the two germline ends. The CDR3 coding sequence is TGTGCCAGCAGCGTAGTTGTGGGGGCGAACTATGGCTACACCTTC. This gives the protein CASSVVVGANYGYTF.

This CDR3 reads CASSPRGEELFF. The CDR3 nucleotides are TGCGCCAGCAGCCCCAGGGGTGAAGAGCTGTTTTTT. The chain is built from TRBV4-1 and TRBJ2-2, with D maybe TRBD1 (6 bases). The V gene lost 4 bases and the J gene lost 11 bases, with 11 bases spanning the gap. The CDR3 is 12 residues long. From germline, CDR1 is MGHRA and CDR2 YSYEKL.

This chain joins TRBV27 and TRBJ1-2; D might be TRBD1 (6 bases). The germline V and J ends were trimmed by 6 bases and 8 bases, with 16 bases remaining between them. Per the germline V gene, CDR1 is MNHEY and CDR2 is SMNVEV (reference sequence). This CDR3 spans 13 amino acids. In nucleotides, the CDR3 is TGTGCCAGCAGCCACAGCGAGGGGGACGGCTACACCTTC. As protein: CASSHSEGDGYTF.

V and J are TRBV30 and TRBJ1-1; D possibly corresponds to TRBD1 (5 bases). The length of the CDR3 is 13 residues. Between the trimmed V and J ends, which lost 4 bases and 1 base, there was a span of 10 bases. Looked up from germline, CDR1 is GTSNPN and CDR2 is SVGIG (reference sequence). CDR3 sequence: CAWNLRGNTEAFF. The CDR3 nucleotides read TGTGCCTGGAATTTAAGGGGGAACACTGAAGCTTTCTTT.

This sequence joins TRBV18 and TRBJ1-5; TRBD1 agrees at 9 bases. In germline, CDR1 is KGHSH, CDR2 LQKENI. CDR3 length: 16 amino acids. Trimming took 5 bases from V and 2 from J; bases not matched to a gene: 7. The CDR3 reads CASSSQGAWGNQPQHF. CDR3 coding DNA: TGTGCCAGCTCATCACAGGGGGCGTGGGGCAATCAGCCCCAGCATTTT.

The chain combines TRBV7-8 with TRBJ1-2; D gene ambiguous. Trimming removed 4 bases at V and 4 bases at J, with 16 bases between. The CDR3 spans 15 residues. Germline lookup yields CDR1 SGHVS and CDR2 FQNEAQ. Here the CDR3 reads CASSYRSELGYGYTF. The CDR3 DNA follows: TGTGCCAGCAGCTATCGAAGCGAGCTCGGCTATGGCTACACCTTC. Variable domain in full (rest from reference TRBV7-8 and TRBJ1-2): GAGVSQSPRYKVAKRGQDVALRCDPISGHVSLFWYQQALGQGPEFLTYFQNEAQLDKSGLPSDRFFAERPEGSVSTLKIQRTQQEDSAVYLCASSYRSELGYGYTFGSGTRLTVV.

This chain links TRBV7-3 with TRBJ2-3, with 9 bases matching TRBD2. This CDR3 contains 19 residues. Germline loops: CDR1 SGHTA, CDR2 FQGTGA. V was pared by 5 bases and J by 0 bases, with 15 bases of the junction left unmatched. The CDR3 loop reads CASSPPSAGGMDSTDTQYF. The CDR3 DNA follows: TGTGCCAGCAGCCCCCCCTCGGCGGGGGGGATGGATAGCACAGATACGCAGTATTTT.

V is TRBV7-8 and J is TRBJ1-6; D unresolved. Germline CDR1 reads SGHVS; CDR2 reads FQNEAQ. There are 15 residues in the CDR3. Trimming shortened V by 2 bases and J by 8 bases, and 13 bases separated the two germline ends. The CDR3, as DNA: TGTGCCAGCAGCTTAAGTAGGTACCGGGATTCACCCCTCCACTTT. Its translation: CASSLSRYRDSPLHF.

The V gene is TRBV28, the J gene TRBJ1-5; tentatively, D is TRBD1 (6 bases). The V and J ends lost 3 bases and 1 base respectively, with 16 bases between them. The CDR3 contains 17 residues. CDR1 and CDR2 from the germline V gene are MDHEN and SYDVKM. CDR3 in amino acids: CASSFPQQGISNQPQHF. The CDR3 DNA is TGTGCCAGCAGTTTCCCTCAACAGGGAATCAGCAATCAGCCCCAGCATTTT.

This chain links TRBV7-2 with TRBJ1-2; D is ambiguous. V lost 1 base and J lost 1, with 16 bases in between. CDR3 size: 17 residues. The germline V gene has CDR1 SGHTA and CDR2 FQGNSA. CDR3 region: CASSLGRAQYYNYGYTF. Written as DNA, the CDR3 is TGTGCCAGCAGCTTAGGGAGGGCCCAGTACTATAACTATGGCTACACCTTC.

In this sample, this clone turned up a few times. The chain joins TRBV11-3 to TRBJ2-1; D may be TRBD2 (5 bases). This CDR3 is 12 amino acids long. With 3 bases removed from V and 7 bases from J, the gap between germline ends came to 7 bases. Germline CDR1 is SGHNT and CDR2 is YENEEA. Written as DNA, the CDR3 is TGTGCCAGCAGCTTCCGGGGTAATGAGCAGTTCTTC. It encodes CASSFRGNEQFF.